This T cell receptor (beta chain) stems from a study of shared clonotypes between healthy human individuals. HIV-negative, healthy adults without recent acute infections or vaccinations were the donors. Assay: immunoSEQ multiplex PCR; the TCRdb copy retains only in-frame clones and omits some. The table records about 1 million clones, around 76% of them present only once. Findings and caveats of the study: The study found about 5.1% of naive CD4 clonotypes shared across a few donors.

The CDR3 runs to 15 residues. In germline, CDR1 is SGHRS, CDR2 YFSETQ. V was cut by 0 bases and J by 6 bases, with 13 bases left in between. As for this clone: Its antigen is unidentified.

Specimen: memory CD4+ T cells sorted from blood. Specified subset: CD45RA-negative fraction. This receptor was identified in a man aged 18 to 29 in good health. The genes are TRBV5-1 and TRBJ1-5, with D perhaps matching TRBD1 (6 bases). The CDR3 region is CASSLEGGPSQPQHF. The DNA for the CDR3 is TGCGCCAGCAGCTTGGAGGGGGGGCCTAGTCAGCCCCAGCATTTT.